These 16 T cell receptor beta chains were all obtained from the same sample, sequenced in a study of T cells in Graves' hyperthyroidism and ophthalmopathy. RNA transcripts yielded amplified TCR beta CDR3 regions. The HTBI set primed first-round TCR CDR3 RT-PCR. TCRdb used MiXCR to reprocess the multiplex PCR reads, holding one entry per CDR3 protein. Of around 300,000 distinct CDR3 sequences in the sample, around 25% were seen once. Sequencing was done on a sample of blood. These receptors came from a man between 35 and 55 years old with Graves' hyperthyroidism that later progressed to Graves' ophthalmopathy.

The rearrangement joins TRBV7-8 to TRBJ2-5, with D possibly TRBD2 on 6 matching bases. This CDR3 comprises 12 residues. Germline loops: CDR1 SGHVS, CDR2 FQNEAQ. Trimming pared 8 bases from V and 3 bases from J, leaving 10 bases between. The CDR3 sequence: CASREYEETQYF. CDR3 in DNA: TGTGCCAGCCGGGAGTATGAAGAGACCCAGTACTTC.

For the CDR3, the DNA is TGTGCCAGCAGCTTAGCGATTGCAGGGTCCGGGCAAGAGACCCAGTACTTC. It is translated as CASSLAIAGSGQETQYF. J is TRBJ2-5 and V is TRBV7-6; tentative D call: TRBD1 (5 bases). This CDR3 comprises 17 residues. The V gene's germline CDR1 is SGHVS and CDR2 FNYEAQ. With 0 bases removed from V and 2 bases from J, the gap between germline ends came to 16 bases.

The chain uses TRBV5-1 and TRBJ2-7, with a weak D call TRBD1 (5 bases). Per germline, CDR1 SGHRS and CDR2 YFSETQ. V was clipped by 0 bases and J by 3 bases, with 10 bases between them. The CDR3 spans 14 residues. The CDR3 loop is CASSLVPDNYEQYF. CDR3 nucleotides: TGCGCCAGCAGCTTGGTTCCGGACAACTACGAGCAGTACTTC.

This clonotype was detected ten times or more. This chain connects TRBV18 to TRBJ2-7; D is possibly TRBD1 (5 bases). The V end lost 5 bases, the J end lost 1 base, and 9 bases lay between the germline ends. The CDR3 loop spans 13 amino acids. Germline V gene sequence: CDR1 KGHSH, CDR2 LQKENI. The CDR3: CASSGGASYEQYF. CDR3 DNA sequence: TGTGCCAGCTCAGGTGGGGCTTCCTACGAGCAGTACTTC.

This clonotype was observed many times. A read error is likely, as this CDR3 ends without the conserved phenylalanine or tryptophan. The CDR3 DNA sequence: TGTGCCAGTAGTATGGACAGCCGGAACTATGGCTACACCTCC. As protein: CASSMDSRNYGYTS. The V and J genes are TRBV19 and TRBJ1-2; perhaps TRBD1 as D (6 bases). Germline V gene sequence: CDR1 LNHDA, CDR2 SQIVND (reference sequence). The V end was cut by 3 bases, the J end by 2 bases, with 10 bases between. This CDR3 region has 14 residues.

At least ten counts were recorded for this clonotype. The rearrangement joins TRBV15 to TRBJ2-7, with 7 bases identical to TRBD1. V was pared by 0 bases and J by 3 bases, with 8 bases of the junction left unmatched. There are 16 residues in the CDR3. CDR1 and CDR2 from the germline V gene are LNHNV and YYDKDF (reference sequence). The chain's CDR3 is CATSREAPGQYYEQYF. In nucleotides, the CDR3 is TGTGCCACCAGCAGAGAGGCACCGGGACAGTACTACGAGCAGTACTTC.

As to this clonotype: This clone may be a read error of a much larger clone one base away. The chain is built from TRBV6-8 and TRBJ2-7, with D uncertain. From germline, CDR1 is MNHGY and CDR2 SAAAGT. The length of the CDR3 is 15 residues. V was cut by 8 bases and J by 2 bases, with 19 bases left in between. The CDR3 loop reads CASGAGPAATYEQYF. The CDR3 region has the DNA TGTGCCAGCGGTGCCGGCCCTGCAGCCACCTACGAGCAGTACTTC.

This clonotype came up many times. The gene calls are TRBV11-1 and TRBJ1-5; D uncertain. Germline V gene data show CDR1 as SGHAT and CDR2 as FQDESV (reference sequence). Trimming removed 6 bases at V and 0 bases at J, with 15 bases between. The CDR3 extends over 16 amino acids. The CDR3 region is CASSSGGEYSNQPQHF. The CDR3 region has the DNA TGTGCCAGCAGTTCCGGTGGGGAATATAGCAATCAGCCCCAGCATTTT.

This clonotype appeared many times. The chain links TRBV28 to TRBJ2-2; 8 positions match TRBD1. Trimming at V came to 7 bases and at J to 4 bases, leaving 11 bases not matched to a gene. This CDR3 spans 16 amino acids. CDR1 and CDR2 from the germline V gene are MDHEN and SYDVKM. Here the CDR3 reads CASTLRGRGLTGELFF. CDR3 in DNA: TGTGCCAGCACCCTGAGGGGCAGGGGGCTCACCGGGGAGCTGTTTTTT.

The chain recombines TRBV27 with TRBJ1-5; TRBD1 agrees at 8 bases. The V segment lost 4 bases and the J segment 4 bases; nucleotides outside the gene matches: 6. This CDR3 comprises 15 residues. From germline, CDR1 is MNHEY and CDR2 SMNVEV (reference sequence). The CDR3 nucleotides are TGTGCCAGCAGTTCGACAGGGGATGGGAATCAGCCCCAGCATTTT. Protein sequence: CASSSTGDGNQPQHF.

This clonotype has at least ten counts. This chain connects TRBV29-1 to TRBJ1-1, with D tentatively TRBD1 (5 bases). Germline V gene lookup returns CDR1 SQVTM and CDR2 ANQGSEA. Trimming cost V 1 base and J 3 bases, with 9 bases left between them. The CDR3 runs to 13 residues. This chain's CDR3 is CSVEGGGDTEAFF. CDR3 sequence (DNA): TGCAGCGTTGAAGGGGGAGGGGACACTGAAGCTTTCTTT. The full variable domain, rest sourced from reference TRBV29-1 and TRBJ1-1, is SAVISQKPSRDICQRGTSLTIQCQVDSQVTMMFWYRQQPGQSLTLIATANQGSEATYESGFVIDKFPISRPNLTFSTLTVSNMSPEDSSIYLCSVEGGGDTEAFFGQGTRLTVV.

This clonotype was seen many times. CDR3 in amino acids: CASSQVGEQYF. DNA of the CDR3: TGCGCCAGCAGCCAAGTTGGCGAGCAGTACTTC. The chain employs TRBV4-1 and TRBJ2-7; no firm D call. The germline V and J ends were trimmed by 1 base and 6 bases, with 4 bases remaining between them. The germline V gene encodes CDR1 MGHRA and CDR2 YSYEKL. This CDR3 is 11 amino acids long.

In its sample, this clonotype was seen many times. The junction departs from germline at one end; a sequencing error may be responsible. J is TRBJ2-5 and V is TRBV7-8, with D possibly being TRBD1 (5 bases). The CDR3 sequence is 15 residues long. Germline CDR1 reads SGHVS; CDR2 reads FQNEAQ. The CDR3 is CVSSLGAGPGETQYF. The DNA of the CDR3 is TGTGTCAGCAGCTTAGGGGCAGGGCCGGGAGAGACCCAGTACTTC.

This chain connects TRBV6-2 or TRBV6-3 to TRBJ1-5; D ambiguous. The V gene lost 6 bases and the J gene lost 0 bases, with 12 bases spanning the gap. The CDR3 is 15 amino acids. Germline V gene lookup returns CDR1 MNHEY and CDR2 SVGEGT. CDR3 in amino acids: CASRGRWNSNQPQHF. The CDR3 coding sequence is TGTGCCAGCAGAGGACGGTGGAATAGCAATCAGCCCCAGCATTTT.

The chain employs TRBV30 and TRBJ1-1; 9 bases are shared with TRBD1. The CDR3 is made up of 13 amino acids. Trimming removed 4 bases from V and 5 bases from J; junction bases left unmatched: 5. Germline V gene data show CDR1 as GTSNPN and CDR2 as SVGIG (reference sequence). DNA of the CDR3: TGTGCCTGGAACGGACAGGGGATGACTGAAGCTTTCTTT. Translating it yields CAWNGQGMTEAFF. Full variable domain (missing parts from reference TRBV30 and TRBJ1-1): SQTIHQWPATLVQPVGSPLSLECTVEGTSNPNLYWYRQAAGRGLQLLFYSVGIGQISSEVPQNLSASRPQDRQFILSSKKLLLSDSGFYLCAWNGQGMTEAFFGQGTRLTVV.

The genes are TRBV24-1 and TRBJ1-2; D is unclear. The CDR3 consists of 14 residues. In germline, CDR1 is KGHDR, CDR2 SFDVKD. Trimming pared 3 bases from V and 4 bases from J, leaving 11 bases between. The CDR3 nucleotides read TGTGCCACCAGTGATCCGGGAACTCGCTATGGCTACACCTTC. This gives the protein CATSDPGTRYGYTF.